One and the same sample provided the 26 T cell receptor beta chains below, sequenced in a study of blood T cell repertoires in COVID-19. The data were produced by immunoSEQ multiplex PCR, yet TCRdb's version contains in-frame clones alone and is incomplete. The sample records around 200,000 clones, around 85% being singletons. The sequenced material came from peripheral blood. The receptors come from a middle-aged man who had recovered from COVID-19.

CDR3 residues: CAIGGTGGNEAFF. As DNA, the CDR3 is TGTGCCATCGGTGGGACAGGGGGAAATGAAGCTTTCTTT. This sequence joins TRBV10-3 and TRBJ1-1, with 11 bases fitting TRBD1. The CDR3 consists of 13 residues. The germline CDR1 and CDR2 sequences are ENHRY and SYGVKD. J lost 7 bases, V lost 8 bases, and 6 bases had no gene match.

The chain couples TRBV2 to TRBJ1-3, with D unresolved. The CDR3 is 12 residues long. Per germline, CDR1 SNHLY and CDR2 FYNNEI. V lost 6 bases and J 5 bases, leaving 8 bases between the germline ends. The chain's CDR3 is CASRETRNTIYF. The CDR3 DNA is TGTGCCAGCAGGGAGACTCGAAACACCATATATTTT.

CDR3 amino acids: CSASKRQYEQYF. For the CDR3, the DNA is TGCAGTGCTAGTAAGCGGCAATACGAGCAGTACTTC. This chain links TRBV20-1 with TRBJ2-7; weak D call: TRBD2 (5 bases). The length of the CDR3 is 12 residues. The V and J ends lost 3 bases and 4 bases respectively, with 10 bases between them. CDR1 and CDR2 (germline): DFQATT, SNEGSKA (reference sequence).

CDR3 region: CASSPTGLAGNTGELFF. The CDR3 coding sequence is TGTGCCAGCTCACCAACGGGACTAGCGGGAAACACCGGGGAGCTGTTTTTT. The chain carries TRBV18 and TRBJ2-2; the match to TRBD2 covers 13 bases. V was pared by 2 bases and J by 2 bases, with 2 bases of the junction left unmatched. Looked up from germline, CDR1 is KGHSH and CDR2 is LQKENI. The CDR3 has 17 residues.

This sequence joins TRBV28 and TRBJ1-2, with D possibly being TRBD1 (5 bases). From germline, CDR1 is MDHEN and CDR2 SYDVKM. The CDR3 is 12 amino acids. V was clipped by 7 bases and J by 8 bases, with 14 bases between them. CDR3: CASKGGGEGYTF. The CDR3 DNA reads TGTGCCAGCAAAGGCGGGGGGGAAGGCTACACCTTC.

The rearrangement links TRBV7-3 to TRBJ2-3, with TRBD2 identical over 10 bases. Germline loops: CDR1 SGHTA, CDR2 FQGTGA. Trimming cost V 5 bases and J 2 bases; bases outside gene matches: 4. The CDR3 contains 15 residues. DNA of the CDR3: TGTGCCAGCAGCACCCTAGCGGGAGCCACAGATACGCAGTATTTT. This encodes CASSTLAGATDTQYF.

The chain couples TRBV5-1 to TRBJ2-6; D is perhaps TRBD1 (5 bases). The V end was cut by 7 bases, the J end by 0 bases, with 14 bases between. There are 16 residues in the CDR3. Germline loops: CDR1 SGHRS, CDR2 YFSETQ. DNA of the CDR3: TGCGCCAGCCAAAGGGGCCTCAGCTCTGGGGCCAACGTCCTGACTTTC. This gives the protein CASQRGLSSGANVLTF.

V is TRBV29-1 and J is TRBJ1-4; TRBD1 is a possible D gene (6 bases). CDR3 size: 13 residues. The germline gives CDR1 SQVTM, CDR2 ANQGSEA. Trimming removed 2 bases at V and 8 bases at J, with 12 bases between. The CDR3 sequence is CSVESGGKEKLFF. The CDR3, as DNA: TGCAGCGTTGAATCTGGGGGCAAGGAAAAACTGTTTTTT.

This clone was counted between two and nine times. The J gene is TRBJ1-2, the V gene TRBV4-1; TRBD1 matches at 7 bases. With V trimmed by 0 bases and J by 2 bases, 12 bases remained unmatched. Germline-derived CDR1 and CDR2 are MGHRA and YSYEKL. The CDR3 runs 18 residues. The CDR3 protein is CASSQDFRAGQQNYGYTF. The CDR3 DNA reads TGCGCCAGCAGCCAAGATTTTAGGGCGGGACAGCAAAACTATGGCTACACCTTC.

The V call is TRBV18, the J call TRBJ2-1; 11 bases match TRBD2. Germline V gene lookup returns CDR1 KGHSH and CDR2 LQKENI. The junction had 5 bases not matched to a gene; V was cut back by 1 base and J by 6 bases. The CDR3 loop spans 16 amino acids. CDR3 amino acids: CASSPLLAGGFNEQFF. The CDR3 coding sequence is TGTGCCAGCTCACCACTCCTAGCGGGAGGATTCAATGAGCAGTTCTTC.

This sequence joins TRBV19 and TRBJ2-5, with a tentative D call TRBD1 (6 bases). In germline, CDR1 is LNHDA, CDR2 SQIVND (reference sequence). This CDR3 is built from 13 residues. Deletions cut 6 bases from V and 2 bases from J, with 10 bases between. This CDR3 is CASRDRTQETQYF. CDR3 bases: TGTGCCAGTAGGGACAGAACTCAAGAGACCCAGTACTTC.

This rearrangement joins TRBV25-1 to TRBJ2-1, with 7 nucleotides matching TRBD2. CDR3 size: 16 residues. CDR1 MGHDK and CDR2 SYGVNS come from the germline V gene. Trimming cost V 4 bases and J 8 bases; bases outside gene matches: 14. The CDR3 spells CASSGSYGTTYDEQFF. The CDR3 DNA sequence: TGTGCCAGCAGTGGTTCGTATGGGACTACGTACGATGAGCAGTTCTTC.

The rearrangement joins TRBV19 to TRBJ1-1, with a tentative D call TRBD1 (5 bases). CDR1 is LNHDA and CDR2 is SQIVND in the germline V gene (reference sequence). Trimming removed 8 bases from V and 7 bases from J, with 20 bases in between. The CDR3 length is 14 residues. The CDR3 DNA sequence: TGTGCCAGTCGCATGGGGTTTAGGGGCGATGAAGCTTTCTTT. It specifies CASRMGFRGDEAFF.

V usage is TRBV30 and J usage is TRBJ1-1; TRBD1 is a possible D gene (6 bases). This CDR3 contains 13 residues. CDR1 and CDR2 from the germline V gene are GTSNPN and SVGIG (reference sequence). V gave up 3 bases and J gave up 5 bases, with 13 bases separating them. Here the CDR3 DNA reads TGTGCCTGGAGCGCCCTTAGGGGGACTGAAGCTTTCTTT. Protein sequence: CAWSALRGTEAFF.

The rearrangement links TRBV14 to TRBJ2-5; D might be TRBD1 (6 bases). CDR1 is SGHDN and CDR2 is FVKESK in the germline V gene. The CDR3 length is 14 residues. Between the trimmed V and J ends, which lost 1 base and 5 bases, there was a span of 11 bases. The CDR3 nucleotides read TGTGCCAGCAGCCAAGTGGGGGCGTGGGAGACCCAGTACTTC. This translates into CASSQVGAWETQYF. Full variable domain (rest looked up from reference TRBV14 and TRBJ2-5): EAGVTQFPSHSVIEKGQTVTLRCDPISGHDNLYWYRRVMGKEIKFLLHFVKESKQDESGMPNNRFLAERTGGTYSTLKVQPAELEDSGVYFCASSQVGAWETQYFGPGTRLLVL.

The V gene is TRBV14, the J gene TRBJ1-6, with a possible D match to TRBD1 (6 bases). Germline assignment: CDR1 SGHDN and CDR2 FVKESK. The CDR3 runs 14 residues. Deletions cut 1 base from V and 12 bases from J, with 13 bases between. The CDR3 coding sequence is TGTGCCAGCAGCCAAGGGGGGCCGGGCGTACCCCTCCACTTT. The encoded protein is CASSQGGPGVPLHF.

DNA of the CDR3: TGCGCCAGCAGCCAAGAGTTTGGGCTAGCGGGACCCATAAACACCGGGGAGCTGTTTTTT. It specifies CASSQEFGLAGPINTGELFF. The rearrangement joins TRBV4-1 to TRBJ2-2, with TRBD2 matching 9 bases. Germline-derived CDR1 and CDR2 are MGHRA and YSYEKL. Trimming at V came to 0 bases and at J to 2 bases, leaving 13 bases not matched to a gene. This CDR3 is 20 amino acids long.

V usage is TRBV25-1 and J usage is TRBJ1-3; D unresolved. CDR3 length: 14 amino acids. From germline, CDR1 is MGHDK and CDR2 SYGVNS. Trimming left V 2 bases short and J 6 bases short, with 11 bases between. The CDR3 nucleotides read TGTGCCAGCAGTGAAGGTGTCGGTTTAAACACCATATATTTT. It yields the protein CASSEGVGLNTIYF. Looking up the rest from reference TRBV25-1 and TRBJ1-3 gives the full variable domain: EADIYQTPRYLVIGTGKKITLECSQTMGHDKMYWYQQDPGMELHLIHYSYGVNSTEKGDLSSESTVSRIRTEHFPLTLESARPSHTSQYLCASSEGVGLNTIYFGEGSWLTVV.

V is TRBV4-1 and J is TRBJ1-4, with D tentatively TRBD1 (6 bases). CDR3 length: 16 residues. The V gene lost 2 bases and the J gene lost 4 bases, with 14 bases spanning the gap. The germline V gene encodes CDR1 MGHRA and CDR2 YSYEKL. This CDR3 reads CASSQLMTGSNEKLFF. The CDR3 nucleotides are TGCGCCAGCAGCCAACTAATGACAGGCAGTAATGAAAAACTGTTTTTT.

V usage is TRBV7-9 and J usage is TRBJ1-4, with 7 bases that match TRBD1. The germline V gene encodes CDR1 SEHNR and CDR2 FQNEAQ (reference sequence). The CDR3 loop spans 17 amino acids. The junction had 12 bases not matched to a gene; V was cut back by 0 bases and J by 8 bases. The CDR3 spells CASSLATGLALGEKLFF. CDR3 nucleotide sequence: TGTGCCAGCAGCTTAGCGACAGGGCTGGCCCTTGGGGAAAAACTGTTTTTT. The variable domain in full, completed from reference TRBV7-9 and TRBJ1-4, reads DTGVSQNPRHKITKRGQNVTFRCDPISEHNRLYWYRQTLGQGPEFLTYFQNEAQLEKSRLLSDRFSAERPKGSFSTLEIQRTEQGDSAMYLCASSLATGLALGEKLFFGSGTQLSVL.

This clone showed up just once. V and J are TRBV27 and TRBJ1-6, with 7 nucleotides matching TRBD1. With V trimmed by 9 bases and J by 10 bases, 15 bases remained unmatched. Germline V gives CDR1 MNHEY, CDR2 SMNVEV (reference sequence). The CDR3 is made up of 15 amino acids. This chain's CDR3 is CASRQGGQRRSPLHF. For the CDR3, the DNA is TGTGCCAGTAGGCAGGGGGGACAGCGAAGATCACCCCTCCACTTT.

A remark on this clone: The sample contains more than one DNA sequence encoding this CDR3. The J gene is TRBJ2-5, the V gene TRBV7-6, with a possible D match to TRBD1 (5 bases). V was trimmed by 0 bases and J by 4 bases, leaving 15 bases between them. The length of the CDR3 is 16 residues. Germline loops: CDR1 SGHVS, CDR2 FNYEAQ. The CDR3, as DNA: TGTGCCAGCAGCTTAGCGACATCATGGCAGGGAGAGACCCAGTACTTC. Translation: CASSLATSWQGETQYF.

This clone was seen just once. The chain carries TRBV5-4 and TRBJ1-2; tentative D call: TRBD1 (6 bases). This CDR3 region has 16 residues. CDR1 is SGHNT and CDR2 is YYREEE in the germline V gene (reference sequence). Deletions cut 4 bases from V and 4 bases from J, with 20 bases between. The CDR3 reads CASSPSGDPLGYGYTF. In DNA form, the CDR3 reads TGTGCCAGCAGCCCTTCAGGGGATCCCCTCGGCTATGGCTACACCTTC.

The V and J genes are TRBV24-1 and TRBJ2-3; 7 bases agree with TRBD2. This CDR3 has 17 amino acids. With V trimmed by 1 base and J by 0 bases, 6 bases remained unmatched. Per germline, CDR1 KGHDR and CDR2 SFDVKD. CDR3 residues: CATSDFVSGSSTDTQYF. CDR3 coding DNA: TGTGCCACCAGTGATTTTGTTAGCGGGTCTAGCACAGATACGCAGTATTTT.

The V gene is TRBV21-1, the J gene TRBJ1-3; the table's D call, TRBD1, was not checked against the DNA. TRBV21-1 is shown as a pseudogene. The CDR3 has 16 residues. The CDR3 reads CASPERTRTIGNTIYF. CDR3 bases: TGTGCCAGCCCCGAAAGAACAAGGACAATAGGAAACACCATATATTTT.

CDR3 bases: TGCAGCGTTGTTAGAGGGTTCCAAAACATTCAGTACTTC. It encodes CSVVRGFQNIQYF. The V and J genes are TRBV29-1 and TRBJ2-4; D perhaps matches TRBD2 (5 bases). The germline V gene has CDR1 SQVTM and CDR2 ANQGSEA. V lost 4 bases and J lost 5, with 12 bases in between. There are 13 residues in the CDR3. Full variable domain (rest looked up from reference TRBV29-1 and TRBJ2-4): SAVISQKPSRDICQRGTSLTIQCQVDSQVTMMFWYRQQPGQSLTLIATANQGSEATYESGFVIDKFPISRPNLTFSTLTVSNMSPEDSSIYLCSVVRGFQNIQYFGAGTRLSVL.